This record covers a single TCR beta chain. Its antigen is unidentified. The sample originates from a study of radiotherapy plus CTLA-4 blockade in lung cancer. The method was immunoSEQ multiplex PCR; TCRdb's version includes in-frame clones alone and lacks a portion of them. The table has over 100,000 clones, 81% seen once. Overall study findings and caveats: Early shifts in blood T cell clones, with interferon-beta, reportedly predicted response best.

V trimming: 7 bases; J trimming: 13 bases; junction bases outside the gene matches: 10. Germline values: CDR1 LNHDA, CDR2 SQIVND (reference sequence). This CDR3 region has 12 residues. This specimen was peripheral blood, taken from a patient treated with radiotherapy plus ipilimumab. The chain carries TRBV19 and TRBJ2-1; 7 nucleotides match TRBD1. The sequence was obtained from a human donor with non-small cell lung cancer that progressed on radiotherapy plus ipilimumab. Some clones in this sample may be carry-over from other donors' samples. CDR3 nucleotide sequence: TGTGCCAGTATGTGGACAGGAGGTAAACAGTTCTTC. Its translation is CASMWTGGKQFF.